The clone carrying this TCR beta chain came up a few times. Method: immunoSEQ multiplex PCR; TCRdb's copy keeps in-frame clones and lacks some. The sample includes 270,000 or so clones, roughly 88% of them seen just once. The data derive from a study of blood T cell repertoires in COVID-19. The wider study: Samples came from the United States, Italy and Spain, spanning acute and convalescent COVID-19. Sources were T cells, B-cell-depleted T cells, or PBMCs; the material itself was cDNA or gDNA.

Germline CDR1 SGDLS, CDR2 YYNGEE. Trimming cost V 0 bases and J 6 bases, with 10 bases left between them. CDR3 length: 14 amino acids. The study recruited people aged about 18 to 90 years across approximately 25 US areas. Cohorts were assigned according to the clinical history that participants reported. This receptor was identified in a woman aged 35 to 49 with acute COVID-19. The rearrangement joins TRBV9 to TRBJ1-3; D ambiguous. Sequencing used PBMCs or T cells enriched from blood (not recorded which). The CDR3 sequence is CASSVGVAPNTIYF. CDR3 nucleotides: TGTGCCAGCAGCGTAGGTGTGGCTCCAAACACCATATATTTT.